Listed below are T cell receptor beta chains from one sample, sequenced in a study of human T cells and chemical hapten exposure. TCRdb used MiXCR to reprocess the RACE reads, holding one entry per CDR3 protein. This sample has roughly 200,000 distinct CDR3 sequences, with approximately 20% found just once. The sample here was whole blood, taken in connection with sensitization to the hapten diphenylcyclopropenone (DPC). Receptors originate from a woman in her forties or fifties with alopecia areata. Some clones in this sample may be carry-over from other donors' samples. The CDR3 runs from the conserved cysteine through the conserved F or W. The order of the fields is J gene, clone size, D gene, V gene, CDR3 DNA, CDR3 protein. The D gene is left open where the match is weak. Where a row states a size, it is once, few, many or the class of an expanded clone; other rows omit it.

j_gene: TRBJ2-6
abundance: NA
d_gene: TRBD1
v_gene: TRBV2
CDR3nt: TGTGCCAGCAGAAGGGGGCCAGGGGCCAACGTCCTGACTTTC
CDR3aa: CASRRGPGANVLTF

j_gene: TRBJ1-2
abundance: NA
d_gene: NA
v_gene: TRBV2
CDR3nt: TGTGCCAGCAGTCCTCAGGGGCTTCACATTTACTATGGCTACACCTTC
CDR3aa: CASSPQGLHIYYGYTF

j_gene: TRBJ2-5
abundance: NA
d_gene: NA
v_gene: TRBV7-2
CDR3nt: TGTGCCAGCACTTTACCAGGGTCCATCAGAGGTGCCCAGTACTTC
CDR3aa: CASTLPGSIRGAQYF

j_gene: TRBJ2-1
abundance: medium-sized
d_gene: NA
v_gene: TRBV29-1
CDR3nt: TGCAGCGCCGGGGAGGCGAGCTCCTACAATGAGCAGTTCTTC
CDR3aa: CSAGEASSYNEQFF

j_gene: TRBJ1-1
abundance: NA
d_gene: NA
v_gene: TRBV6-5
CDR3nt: TGTGCCAGCAGACTGACCTTAACCACTGAAGCTTTCTTT
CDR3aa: CASRLTLTTEAFF

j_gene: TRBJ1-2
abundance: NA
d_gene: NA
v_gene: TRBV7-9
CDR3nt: TGTGCCAGCAGCTTAGCCACGATAGGCTACACCTTC
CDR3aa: CASSLATIGYTF

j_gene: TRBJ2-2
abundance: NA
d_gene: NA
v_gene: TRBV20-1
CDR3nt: TGCAGTGCGCGTCGTGTAACGAACACCGGGGAGCTGTTTTTT
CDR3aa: CSARRVTNTGELFF

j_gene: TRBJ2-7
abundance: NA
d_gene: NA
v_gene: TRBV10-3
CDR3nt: TGTGCCATCAGTGAGTCTTGGGCAGGGAGCGAGCAGTACTTC
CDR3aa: CAISESWAGSEQYF

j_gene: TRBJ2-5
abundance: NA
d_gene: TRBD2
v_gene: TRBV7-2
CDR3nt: TGTGCCAGCAGCACCGCCCTCTGGCGGGAGGTCAAAGAGACCCAGTACTTC
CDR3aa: CASSTALWREVKETQYF

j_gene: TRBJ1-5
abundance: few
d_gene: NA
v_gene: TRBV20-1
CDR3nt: TGCAGTGCTAGCGGTCACCGTCCCAATCAGCCCCAGCATTTT
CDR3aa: CSASGHRPNQPQHF

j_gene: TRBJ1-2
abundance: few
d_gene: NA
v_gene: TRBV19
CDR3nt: TGTGCCAGTAGTACCCGGACGTCCCCCTATGGCTACACCTTC
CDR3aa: CASSTRTSPYGYTF

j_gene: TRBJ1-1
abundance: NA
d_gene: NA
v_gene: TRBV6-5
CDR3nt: TGTGCCAGCAGTTCCGGGGACACTGAAGCTTTCTTT
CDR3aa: CASSSGDTEAFF

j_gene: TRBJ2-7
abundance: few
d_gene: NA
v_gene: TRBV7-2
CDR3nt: TGTGCCAGCAGCTTAGTATTGGGGGGCGAGCAGTACTTC
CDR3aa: CASSLVLGGEQYF

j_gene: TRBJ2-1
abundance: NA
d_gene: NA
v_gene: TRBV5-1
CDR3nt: TGCGCCAGCAGCCCGCTAGCGTTTATGGTTCGGAATGAGCAGTTCTTC
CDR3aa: CASSPLAFMVRNEQFF

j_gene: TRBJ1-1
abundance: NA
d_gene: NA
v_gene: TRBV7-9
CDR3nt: TGTGCCAGCAGCTCTAGTACGGGGGGAGCTTTCTTT
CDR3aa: CASSSSTGGAFF

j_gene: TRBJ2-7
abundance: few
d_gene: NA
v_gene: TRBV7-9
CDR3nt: TGTGCCAGCAGCTCGGGAGGACAGAATACCTACGAGCAGTACTTC
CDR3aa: CASSSGGQNTYEQYF

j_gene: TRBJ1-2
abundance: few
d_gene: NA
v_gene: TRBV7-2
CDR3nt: TGTGCCAGCAGCAACAGACACCCTAGGAATGGCTACACCTTC
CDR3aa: CASSNRHPRNGYTF

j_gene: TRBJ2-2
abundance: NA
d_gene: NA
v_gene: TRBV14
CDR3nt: TGTGCCAGCAGCGAAAGGAACACCGGGGAGCTGTTTTTT
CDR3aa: CASSERNTGELFF

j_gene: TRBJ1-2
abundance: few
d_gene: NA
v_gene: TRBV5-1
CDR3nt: TGCGCCAGCAGCTTGGATGCAGGGATAGGTGGCTACACCTTC
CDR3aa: CASSLDAGIGGYTF

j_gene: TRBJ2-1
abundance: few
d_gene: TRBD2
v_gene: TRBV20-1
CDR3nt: TGCAGTGCCCCCCCCCGGATAGCGGGGGCCTACAATGAGCAGTTCTTC
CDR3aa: CSAPPRIAGAYNEQFF

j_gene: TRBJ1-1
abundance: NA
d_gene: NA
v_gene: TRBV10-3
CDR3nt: TGTGCCATCAGTGGGTTTAATAGGAAGGGTAGGACTGAATCTTTCTTT
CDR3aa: CAISGFNRKGRTESFF

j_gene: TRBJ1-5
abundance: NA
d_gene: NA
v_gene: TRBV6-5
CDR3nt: TGTGCCAGCAGTTACTCGGGCGGCCTCAATCAGCCCCAGCATTTT
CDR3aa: CASSYSGGLNQPQHF

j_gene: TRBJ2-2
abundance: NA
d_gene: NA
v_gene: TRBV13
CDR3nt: TGTGCCAGCAGCTTACGGGGACGTGTCACCGGGGAGCTGTTTTTT
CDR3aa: CASSLRGRVTGELFF

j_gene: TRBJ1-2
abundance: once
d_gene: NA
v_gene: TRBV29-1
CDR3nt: TGCAGCGCTGGAGAGGCAGACTATGGCTACACCTTC
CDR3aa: CSAGEADYGYTF